A single sample gave rise to the 5 T cell receptor beta chains below, sequenced in a study of memory CD4+ T cells and cytomegalovirus serostatus. Single viable CD3+CD4+CD8-CD45RO+ cells were sorted as the memory CD4+ T cells. Only in-frame clones appear in the TCRdb table, and some are missing; sequencing was by immunoSEQ multiplex PCR. The data contain approximately 50,000 clones, around four fifths of them seen just once; the ten biggest clones take up 0.67%. Sequencing was performed on memory CD4+ T cells from blood. The receptor source for this set is an adult in good health and CMV-seronegative.

This clone was counted once. This rearrangement joins TRBV29-1 to TRBJ2-7, with TRBD1 identical over 8 bases. The CDR3 has 12 residues. V was clipped by 4 bases and J by 7 bases; unmatched bases: 6. Germline lookup yields CDR1 SQVTM and CDR2 ANQGSEA. Here the CDR3 DNA reads TGCAGCGTTGCCCAGGGGGCGGGTGAGCAGTACTTC. It specifies CSVAQGAGEQYF.

The chain couples TRBV12-5 to TRBJ1-1, with D possibly being TRBD1 (5 bases). This CDR3 comprises 13 residues. V shed 4 bases and J shed 1 base, with 7 bases lying between them. Germline CDR1 and CDR2: LGHNT and FRNRAP. CDR3 sequence: CASGSGANTEAFF. For the CDR3, the DNA is TGTGCTAGTGGTTCTGGGGCGAACACTGAAGCTTTCTTT.

The V call is TRBV4-1, the J call TRBJ2-3; D gene uncertain. Germline CDR1 is MGHRA and CDR2 is YSYEKL. This CDR3 comprises 15 residues. V shed 2 bases and J shed 5 bases, with 14 bases lying between them. CDR3 DNA sequence: TGCGCCAGCAGCCAACTGGGGTTACCGGGAGATACGCAGTATTTT. Its translation: CASSQLGLPGDTQYF.

This rearrangement joins TRBV5-8 to TRBJ1-5; tentatively, D is TRBD1 (6 bases). V lost 4 bases and J 2 bases, leaving 7 bases between the germline ends. The V gene's germline CDR1 is SGHTS and CDR2 YDEGEE. CDR3 length: 13 residues. CDR3: CASSNRGNQPQHF. The DNA for the CDR3 is TGTGCCAGCAGCAACAGGGGCAATCAGCCCCAGCATTTT. Full variable domain (outside the CDR3, taken from reference TRBV5-8 and TRBJ1-5): EAGVTQSPTHLIKTRGQQATLRCSPISGHTSVYWYQQALGLGLQFLLWYDEGEERNRGNFPPRFSGRQFPNYSSELNVNALELEDSALYLCASSNRGNQPQHFGDGTRLSIL.

The chain couples TRBV7-9 to TRBJ2-7; D is unclear. The CDR3 extends over 16 amino acids. Germline assignment: CDR1 SEHNR and CDR2 FQNEAQ (reference sequence). V lost 6 bases, J lost 3 bases, and 21 bases lay in between. CDR3 sequence: CASSQTRSNTVYEQYF. DNA for the CDR3: TGTGCCAGCAGTCAGACGCGGTCAAACACCGTCTACGAGCAGTACTTC.